Listed below are T cell receptor beta chains from one sample, sequenced in a study of shared clonotypes between healthy human individuals. The data were produced by immunoSEQ multiplex PCR, yet TCRdb's version contains in-frame clones alone and is incomplete. The data show around 1,900,000 clones, roughly 93% seen once. The specimen sequenced was naive CD8+ T cells from PBMCs. These receptors all come from a young man in good health. Some clones in this sample may be carry-over from other donors' samples. The conserved cysteine and the conserved F or W are not part of the CDR3 here. Expanded clones are given a class, and other clones once, few, many or no size at all.

V gene,clone size,J gene,CDR3 protein
TRBV7-9,.,TRBJ2-3,ASSTPGLGTDTQY
TRBV6-1,.,TRBJ2-1,ASSEAPGGAVVYNEQF
TRBV28,once,TRBJ2-4,ASSFRGYAGNIQY
TRBV10-3,few,TRBJ1-2,AIRGPGQDNYGYT
TRBV7-9,.,TRBJ1-5,ASSLGTLAGQPQH
TRBV2,.,TRBJ1-3,AAAGFSGNTIY
TRBV27,.,TRBJ1-1,ASSPGGAVTEAF
TRBV19,.,TRBJ2-1,ASSIFEADNEQF
TRBV29-1,.,TRBJ1-3,SVEGSGNTIY
TRBV15,.,TRBJ1-5,ATSGQGGHPRVQPQH
TRBV10-3,.,TRBJ1-4,AISDQGTNEKLF
TRBV14,.,TRBJ2-7,ASSPWAGSTYEQY
TRBV29-1,.,TRBJ2-1,SVDLHEQF
TRBV27,.,TRBJ2-7,ASSPRDRGPYEQY
TRBV4-1,.,TRBJ2-7,ASSPGLSYEQY
TRBV11-2,.,TRBJ2-7,ASSLHGGTPFRYEQY
TRBV27,.,TRBJ1-4,ASREGFEKLF
TRBV7-8,.,TRBJ2-1,ASSSHPSGLAGNEQF